This TCR beta chain appears in the sequencing data of a study of blood T cell repertoires in COVID-19. Looking at the study overall: COVID-19 samples from acute and convalescent phases originated in the United States, Italy and Spain. In each case, the material was cDNA or gDNA derived from T cells, B-cell-depleted T cells, or PBMCs.

Source study methods: Researchers report that nucleated cell counts were estimated from reference gene primer amplification. The repertoire was sequenced with immunoSEQ multiplex PCR; TCRdb's copy has only in-frame clones and lacks some. For V, J and clone size, that table is used; D and trimming come from the DNA. The data contain around 130,000 clones, about 82% of them singletons. CDR1 SGHRS and CDR2 YFSETQ come from the germline V gene. With 1 base removed from V and 4 bases from J, the gap between germline ends came to 11 bases. CDR3 length: 14 amino acids. J is TRBJ1-1 and V is TRBV5-1, with D maybe TRBD1 (6 bases). The sample comprised peripheral blood. This TCR was recovered from a man in his fifties or sixties with active or convalescent COVID-19. This CDR3 is CASSLKRGTTEAFF. The CDR3 region has the DNA TGCGCCAGCAGCTTGAAGAGGGGGACCACTGAAGCTTTCTTT.